This T cell receptor (beta chain) appears in the sequencing data of a study of CD8+ T cells in alopecia areata. Treatment specified: oral pan-JAK inhibitor, 5-10 mg twice daily. PBMC-derived CD4+ and CD8+ T cells were sorted. The sequencing template was cDNA reverse transcribed from extracted RNA. Sequencing used immunoSEQ multiplex PCR; TCRdb keeps in-frame clones, though not all of them. The table lists more than 95,000 clones, around 63% of them singletons. V gave up 0 bases and J gave up 7 bases, with 6 bases separating them. Per the germline V gene, CDR1 is GTSNPN and CDR2 is SVGIG (reference sequence). This CDR3 spans 11 amino acids.

This TCR came from a human donor with alopecia areata. The sample in question was CD4+ T cells sorted from blood, obtained at week 4, from a patient treated with tofacitinib. The chain employs TRBV30 and TRBJ2-5; possible D gene TRBD2, 5 bases. The CDR3 reads CAWSVGGTQYF. The DNA for the CDR3 is TGTGCCTGGAGTGTAGGAGGGACCCAGTACTTC.